One TCR beta chain is described in this entry. The antigen remains undetermined. These data come from a study of Ad26.COV2.S vaccination and SARS-CoV-2 variants. Background on the study: Ad26.COV2.S shots went into the muscle once or twice, 56 days apart.

Specified treatment: about 20 received Ad26.COV2.S at low or high dose, single or two shots; 5 received placebo; per-sample allocation not given. It was on day 63 after the first vaccine or placebo injection that samples were taken. An Ad26 vector expressing Wuhan-strain SARS-CoV-2 spike served as the vaccine. Study-level results: Those who received vaccine or placebo ended up with similar non-spike TCR breadth. Substantial breadth was reported for post-vaccination spike-specific CD8+ and CD4+ T cells.

Generated by immunoSEQ multiplex PCR, the TCRdb table keeps only in-frame clones and is missing some. The sample shows some 410,000 clones, roughly 90% of them seen only once. Sample: peripheral blood, taken in a trial of Ad26.COV2.S vaccine versus placebo. The clonotype was recovered from a person aged 18-65 years who received the Ad26.COV2.S COVID-19 vaccine or a placebo.

For the CDR3, the DNA is TGTGCCACCGCAGGGTCGAGCGGGGGTGCGAACACCGGGGAGCTGTTTTTT. This codes for CATAGSSGGANTGELFF. The chain joins TRBV24-1 to TRBJ2-2; 8 bases fit TRBD2. Looked up from germline, CDR1 is KGHDR and CDR2 is SFDVKD. Losses at the gene ends were 9 bases for V and 0 bases for J; bases not matched to a gene: 11. CDR3 size: 17 residues.